This T cell receptor beta chain was sequenced during a study of patients and donors after allogeneic stem cell transplantation. This CDR3 region has 14 residues. V was cut by 5 bases and J by 0 bases, with 10 bases left in between. CDR1 SEHNR and CDR2 FQNEAQ come from the germline V gene (reference sequence). MiXCR, run by TCRdb on the RT-PCR reads, gives a single entry per CDR3 protein. The table has hundreds of thousands of distinct CDR3 sequences, 16% seen once. This sequence was found in a human donor who was either an allogeneic HSCT recipient or a stem cell or donor lymphocyte infusion donor (not recorded which). It is not recorded whose cells these are; they may come from a transplant donor. Material: blood, either unsorted or a sorted T cell fraction (not recorded which). The rearrangement joins TRBV7-9 to TRBJ1-1, with D unresolved. This chain's CDR3 is CASSAIQMNTEAFF. The DNA of the CDR3 is TGTGCCAGCAGCGCAATACAGATGAACACTGAAGCTTTCTTT.